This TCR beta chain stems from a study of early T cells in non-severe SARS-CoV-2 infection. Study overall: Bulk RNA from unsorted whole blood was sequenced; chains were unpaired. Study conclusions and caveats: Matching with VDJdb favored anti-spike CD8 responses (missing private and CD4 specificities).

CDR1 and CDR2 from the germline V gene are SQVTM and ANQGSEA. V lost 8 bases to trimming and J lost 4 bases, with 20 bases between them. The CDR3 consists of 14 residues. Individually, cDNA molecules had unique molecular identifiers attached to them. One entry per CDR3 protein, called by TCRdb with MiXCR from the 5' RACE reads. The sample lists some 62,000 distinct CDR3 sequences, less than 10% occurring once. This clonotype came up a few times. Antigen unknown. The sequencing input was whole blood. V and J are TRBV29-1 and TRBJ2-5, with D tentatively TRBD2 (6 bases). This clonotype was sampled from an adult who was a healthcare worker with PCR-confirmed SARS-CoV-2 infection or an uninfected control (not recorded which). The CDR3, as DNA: TGCAGCTCCATGGCGGGTGTCGGGGGAGAGACCCAGTACTTC. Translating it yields CSSMAGVGGETQYF.